These T cell receptor beta chains were read from a single sample in a study of chemoradiotherapy in HPV16-positive cancers. Clones were read by immunoSEQ multiplex PCR, and TCRdb kept only the in-frame ones, dropping some. The data show approximately 11,000 clones, 70% to 80% seen once. The material was obtained from a patient who underwent chemoradiotherapy. All receptors derive from a human donor with HPV-associated anogenital cancer. Each CDR3 is given with its conserved first and last residue. The D gene is left open where the match is weak. A row's size may be missing; if present it is once, few, many or a size class.

V	D	size	J	DNA	CDR3
TRBV5-1	-	once	TRBJ1-1	TGCGCCAGCAGCTTGGCCCAGAACACTGAAGCTTTCTTT	CASSLAQNTEAFF
TRBV29-1	-	-	TRBJ2-3	TGCAGCGTAGCCCGGGGGGCCCGGGGGCCAGATACGCAGTATTTT	CSVARGARGPDTQYF
TRBV7-2	TRBD1	medium-sized	TRBJ1-2	TGTGCCAGCAGCCCTGGGACAGGGCTCAAGGGGGGCTACACCTTC	CASSPGTGLKGGYTF
TRBV30	-	-	TRBJ1-1	TGTGCCTGGAGTCAATTCGAACCTGAAGCTTTCTTT	CAWSQFEPEAFF
TRBV6-6	-	-	TRBJ2-1	TGTGCCAGCACCGCAGCGAGCTCCTACAATGAGCAGTTCTTC	CASTAASSYNEQFF
TRBV11-2	TRBD1	-	TRBJ1-1	TGTGCCAGCAGCCATACAGGGGTAGGCACTGAAGCTTTCTTT	CASSHTGVGTEAFF
TRBV6-5	TRBD2	few	TRBJ2-5	TGTGCCAGCAGTTACCGGCGACTAGCGGAACGGGAGACCCAGTACTTC	CASSYRRLAERETQYF
TRBV11-2	-	-	TRBJ1-2	TGTGCCAGCAGCTTAGCAGGGGCGGCTGGCTACACCTTC	CASSLAGAAGYTF
TRBV13	TRBD1	-	TRBJ1-4	TGTGCCAGCAGCGCGACAGGGGGGATTGAAAAACTGTTTTTT	CASSATGGIEKLFF
TRBV18	-	-	TRBJ2-3	TGTGCCAGCTCACCCCGGGATACGCAGTATTTT	CASSPRDTQYF
TRBV27	-	-	TRBJ1-2	TGTGCCAGCAGTTTATACGGACCTCTGAGCGGCTACACCTTC	CASSLYGPLSGYTF
TRBV9	TRBD1	-	TRBJ1-3	TGTGCCAGCAGCGCTCTTATAGGGACAGTGAGCTCTGGAAACACCATATATTTT	CASSALIGTVSSGNTIYF
TRBV18	TRBD1	-	TRBJ1-1	TGTGCCAGCTCACCAAGATCGTCGGACAGGGGGAACACTGAAGCTTTCTTT	CASSPRSSDRGNTEAFF
TRBV4-3	-	few	TRBJ1-2	TGCGCCAGCAGCCATGGAGCATATGGCTACACCTTC	CASSHGAYGYTF
TRBV5-6	TRBD2	-	TRBJ2-5	TGTGCCAGCAGCTTGTGGGGAGCGGGGGGGCCGCGGGAGACCCAGTACTTC	CASSLWGAGGPRETQYF